This T cell receptor beta chain is drawn from a study of T cells after yellow fever vaccination. The V end was cut by 3 bases, the J end by 1 base, with 5 bases between. Germline CDR1 is SGHDT and CDR2 is YYEEEE. CDR3 length: 14 amino acids. This clonotype has at least ten counts. MiXCR, applied by TCRdb to the 5' RACE reads, yields one record per CDR3 protein. Of 400,000 or so distinct CDR3 sequences in the sample, approximately 5.7% were seen once. Sequencing used PBMCs, obtained 5 days after the yellow fever booster vaccination. This clonotype was sampled from a man aged 25 to 45 who received the YFV17D yellow fever vaccine. The J gene is TRBJ2-6, the V gene TRBV5-6, with no clear D. CDR3 protein: CASSSRSGANVLTF. The CDR3 DNA is TGTGCCAGCAGCTCGAGATCTGGGGCCAACGTCCTGACTTTC.